The clone carrying this TCR beta chain was seen a few times. Its target is unknown. The entry originates in a study of cytomegalovirus exposure and HLA in healthy donors. Study context: Some 180 million T cells yielded 100 million or so unique TCR beta sequences in earlier analysis.

Study-wide findings and caveats: Of the V segments, some could not be distinguished, including TRBV6-2 and TRBV6-3, and were excluded. Relative to the approximately 700-donor mean, N-insertions were reportedly fewer in an Asian-associated ancestry cluster in a later analysis. Trimming of TCR beta V- and J-genes showed a link, identified in a later analysis, to a missense DCLRE1C variant.

From germline, CDR1 is SGHKS and CDR2 YYEKEE (reference sequence). Trimming cost V 0 bases and J 4 bases, with 14 bases left between them. This CDR3 is 15 amino acids long. A multiplex PCR was run with 60 Vbeta primers and 13 Jbeta primers. The data were produced by immunoSEQ multiplex PCR, yet TCRdb's version contains in-frame clones alone and is incomplete. Found here are 130,000 or so clones, roughly 80% of them singletons; the top ten hold roughly 2.1%. This sequence originates from a woman between 35 and 50 years old in good health and CMV-seropositive. The material sequenced was PBMCs. The chain has TRBV5-5 and TRBJ2-7; perhaps TRBD1 as D (6 bases). The chain's CDR3 is CASSLEGGRIYEQYF. The CDR3 DNA reads as TGTGCCAGCAGCTTGGAAGGGGGACGGATTTACGAGCAGTACTTC.